This TCR beta chain was sequenced during a study of radiation and T cells in renal cell carcinoma. Overall study findings and caveats: From baseline, blood top tumor clonotypes peaked at 2 weeks post-radiation.

Data came from immunoSEQ multiplex PCR; TCRdb stores just in-frame clones and leaves some out. The sample holds about 150,000 clones; about nine tenths are singletons and the top ten take around 4.1%. As to this clone: Antigen: not known.

As for time point: baseline pretreatment blood. The treatment denotes: 15 Gy SBRT to primary tumor, nephrectomy 4 weeks later. This sequence was found in a woman in her seventies with renal cell carcinoma. This sample comprised blood, obtained from a patient whose treatment included radiotherapy and nephrectomy.

In nucleotides, the CDR3 is TGTGCCAGTAGTGCTGAGACAGGGAGAAAGCCCCAGCATTTT. This gives the protein CASSAETGRKPQHF. The chain carries TRBV19 and TRBJ1-5, with TRBD1 matching 7 bases. The CDR3 is made up of 14 amino acids. The germline V gene has CDR1 LNHDA and CDR2 SQIVND (reference sequence). J was trimmed by 8 bases and V by 5 bases; bases with no gene match: 9.